This T cell receptor (beta chain) was sequenced during a study of blood T cell repertoires in COVID-19. In the study overall: Spain, Italy and the United States supplied samples that represented acute and convalescent COVID-19.

In its sample, this clone was seen once. CDR1 and CDR2 from the germline V gene are SNHLY and FYNNEI. V shed 8 bases and J shed 3 bases, with 14 bases lying between them. This CDR3 has 14 residues. TCRdb's table, derived via immunoSEQ multiplex PCR, lists solely in-frame clones and lacks some. The repertoire has some 400,000 clones, more than 70% of them found once; the top ten carry 1.3%. This TCR was sampled from a man aged 25 to 40 who had recovered from COVID-19. The rearrangement links TRBV2 to TRBJ1-5; no definite D call. Sequencing input: PBMCs or T cells enriched from blood (not recorded which). CDR3 sequence: CASASGPFNQPQHF. The CDR3 DNA is TGTGCCAGCGCCAGTGGGCCCTTCAATCAGCCCCAGCATTTT.